Each of the 27 T cell receptor beta chains below was sequenced from the same sample in a study of CD8 T cells in Susac syndrome. After extraction with the RNeasy kit, about 0.45 to 1 ug of the RNA was reverse transcribed using random hexamers. MiXCR, applied by TCRdb to the immunoSEQ multiplex PCR reads, yields one record per CDR3 protein. In the table there are a few hundred thousand distinct CDR3 sequences, about 89% of which are singletons. Input material: CD8+ T cells from PBMCs. The receptors originated from a human donor with multiple sclerosis.

The chain recombines TRBV7-6 with TRBJ1-2; 12 bases match TRBD1. Germline loops: CDR1 SGHVS, CDR2 FNYEAQ. This CDR3 region has 19 residues. The V and J ends lost 5 bases and 7 bases, in that order; junction bases with no gene match: 20. The CDR3 nucleotides read TGTGCCAGCAGCCTTAGCACGGCGGGACAGGGGGCGCCTGGTGGTGGCTACACCTTC. Protein sequence: CASSLSTAGQGAPGGGYTF.

The rearrangement uses TRBV11-2 and TRBJ2-1, with 13 bases matching TRBD2. CDR3 length equals 12 residues. The germline gives CDR1 SGHAT, CDR2 FQNNGV. V lost 4 bases, J lost 15 bases, and 3 bases stayed unmatched. The CDR3 nucleotides read TGTGCCAGCAGCTCAGGACTAGCGGGAGCGTTCTTC. It encodes CASSSGLAGAFF.

This chain connects TRBV4-3 to TRBJ2-7; D possibly corresponds to TRBD1 (6 bases). CDR3 length equals 15 residues. Trimming stripped 1 base from V and 2 bases from J, with 12 bases between. Germline V gene data show CDR1 as LGHNA and CDR2 as YSLEER. DNA for the CDR3: TGCGCCAGCAGCCAAGGTAGGGACACCCCCTACGAGCAGTACTTC. Its translation: CASSQGRDTPYEQYF.

The V call is TRBV28, the J call TRBJ1-1; 7 positions agree with TRBD1. V lost 5 bases to trimming and J lost 1 base; unmatched junction nucleotides: 13. The length of the CDR3 is 17 residues. Germline V gene data show CDR1 as MDHEN and CDR2 as SYDVKM. The CDR3 bases are TGTGCCAGCAGTGCTGACCTTACAGGGGCCAGGAACACTGAAGCTTTCTTT. The encoded protein is CASSADLTGARNTEAFF.

The J gene is TRBJ2-7, the V gene TRBV5-4; D gene ambiguous. This CDR3 is 13 amino acids long. Trimming took off 1 base at V and 5 bases at J, with 10 bases between the two ends. In germline, CDR1 is SGHNT, CDR2 YYREEE (reference sequence). The CDR3 nucleotides are TGTGCCAGCAGCTTGTCTAGGGTACACGAGCAGTACTTC. This translates into CASSLSRVHEQYF.

The V and J genes are TRBV29-1 and TRBJ2-3; D not certain. With 7 bases removed from V and 3 bases from J, the gap between germline ends came to 14 bases. Germline values: CDR1 SQVTM, CDR2 ANQGSEA. CDR3 length: 13 amino acids. The CDR3 protein is CSAPAGLTDTQYF. In DNA form, the CDR3 reads TGCAGCGCCCCGGCCGGGCTAACAGATACGCAGTATTTT.

This clonotype was recorded only once. This chain uses TRBV19 with TRBJ2-1; 14 bases line up with TRBD2. V lost 5 bases, J lost 5 bases, and 8 bases stayed unmatched. Germline V gene lookup returns CDR1 LNHDA and CDR2 SQIVND (reference sequence). CDR3 length: 17 amino acids. The CDR3 DNA sequence: TGTGCCAGTAGTCTCGGGACTAGCGGGAGTCGAAACAATGAGCAGTTCTTC. It encodes CASSLGTSGSRNNEQFF. Drawing the rest from reference TRBV19 and TRBJ2-1, the complete variable domain is DGGITQSPKYLFRKEGQNVTLSCEQNLNHDAMYWYRQDPGQGLRLIYYSQIVNDFQKGDIAEGYSVSREKKESFPLTVTSAQKNPTAFYLCASSLGTSGSRNNEQFFGPGTRLTVL.

The genes are TRBV27 and TRBJ2-1; D perhaps matches TRBD2 (5 bases). Germline V CDR1 and CDR2: MNHEY, SMNVEV (reference sequence). The CDR3 length is 16 residues. Trimming took 1 base from V and 4 from J, leaving 14 bases between them. Written as DNA, the CDR3 is TGTGCCAGCAGTTTATTTGCGGGTGGGTCATACAATGAGCAGTTCTTC. Translating it yields CASSLFAGGSYNEQFF.

This chain connects TRBV7-9 to TRBJ1-5; 9 nucleotides match TRBD1. CDR3 size: 16 residues. V lost 2 bases and J lost 2; bases outside the gene matches: 4. Germline V gene lookup returns CDR1 SEHNR and CDR2 FQNEAQ (reference sequence). The CDR3: CASSLTGGAGNQPQHF. CDR3 DNA: TGTGCCAGCAGCTTAACAGGGGGCGCGGGCAATCAGCCCCAGCATTTT.

This rearrangement joins TRBV5-4 to TRBJ1-2; 8 bases agree with TRBD1. Germline CDR1 SGHNT, CDR2 YYREEE (reference sequence). V dropped 4 bases and J dropped 6; count of bases not matched to a gene: 5. CDR3 length equals 13 residues. CDR3 sequence reads: CASSLQGADGYTF. The CDR3, as DNA: TGTGCCAGCAGCCTTCAGGGGGCGGATGGCTACACCTTC.

The gene calls are TRBV19 and TRBJ2-1, with TRBD2 matching over 9 bases. The CDR3 has 16 residues. Germline V gives CDR1 LNHDA, CDR2 SQIVND (reference sequence). After removal of 3 bases from V and 4 bases from J, the junction contained 7 bases not matched to a gene. The CDR3 DNA reads TGTGCCAGTAGTATTTCAGCGGGGGGCTCGTACAATGAGCAGTTCTTC. Its protein is CASSISAGGSYNEQFF.

DNA of the CDR3: TGTGCCAGCCGCATCGGTGTGAAGCAGTACTTC. This encodes CASRIGVKQYF. The genes are TRBV6-1 and TRBJ2-7; no clear D gene. The germline V gene has CDR1 MNHNS and CDR2 SASEGT. The V end lost 8 bases, the J end lost 8 bases, and 13 bases lay between the germline ends. The CDR3 has 11 amino acids.

This sequence joins TRBV28 and TRBJ2-2; D is perhaps TRBD2 (5 bases). Germline lookup yields CDR1 MDHEN and CDR2 SYDVKM. Trimming pared 7 bases from V and 3 bases from J, leaving 12 bases between. The CDR3 spans 14 residues. CDR3 in DNA: TGTGCCAGCACCGAAGAGGGATACACCGGGGAGCTGTTTTTT. Protein: CASTEEGYTGELFF.

This clonotype was found a few times. V is TRBV7-2 and J is TRBJ2-5; D perhaps matches TRBD1 (6 bases). CDR1 SGHTA and CDR2 FQGNSA come from the germline V gene. The CDR3 is made up of 13 amino acids. V lost 1 base to trimming and J lost 3 bases, with 6 bases between them. CDR3 protein: CASSLGTEETQYF. In nucleotides, the CDR3 is TGTGCCAGCAGCTTAGGGACAGAAGAGACCCAGTACTTC.

The rearrangement links TRBV10-3 to TRBJ2-1; TRBD2 agrees at 9 bases. The CDR3 consists of 16 residues. CDR1 ENHRY and CDR2 SYGVKD come from the germline V gene. V dropped 4 bases and J dropped 6; count of bases not matched to a gene: 10. CDR3 bases: TGTGCCATCAGTGGTGTTGCGGGAGGGCCCGGCAATGAGCAGTTCTTC. It yields the protein CAISGVAGGPGNEQFF.

The rearrangement links TRBV6-2 or TRBV6-3 to TRBJ2-5, with 7 nucleotides matching TRBD2. Germline V gene data show CDR1 as MNHEY and CDR2 as SVGEGT. V dropped 5 bases and J dropped 1; count of bases not matched to a gene: 22. CDR3 size: 20 residues. This CDR3 is CASSRFDGPLGEGLQETQYF. The CDR3 DNA reads as TGTGCCAGCAGTCGCTTCGACGGACCTCTCGGGGAGGGCCTCCAAGAGACCCAGTACTTC.

CDR3 bases: TGCGCCAGCAGTCAATACGGGACAGGGGGCCACGAGCAGTACTTC. This codes for CASSQYGTGGHEQYF. The chain couples TRBV23-1 to TRBJ2-7; TRBD1 matches 12 bases. TRBV23-1 carries the ORF label, with uncertain function. J gave up 5 bases and V 1 base, and 3 bases lay outside the gene matches. This CDR3 has 15 amino acids.

V usage is TRBV15 and J usage is TRBJ2-7, with D perhaps TRBD1 (6 bases). Between the trimmed V and J ends, which lost 2 bases and 3 bases, there was a span of 8 bases. CDR1 is LNHNV, CDR2 YYDKDF, per germline (reference sequence). The CDR3 spans 13 residues. This CDR3 reads CATSRPGDYEQYF. The CDR3 nucleotides are TGTGCCACCAGCAGACCAGGGGACTACGAGCAGTACTTC. Full variable domain (rest looked up from reference TRBV15 and TRBJ2-7): DAMVIQNPRYQVTQFGKPVTLSCSQTLNHNVMYWYQQKSSQAPKLLFHYYDKDFNNEADTPDNFQSRRPNTSFCFLDIRSPGLGDTAMYLCATSRPGDYEQYFGPGTRLTVT.

This chain connects TRBV4-2 to TRBJ2-1, with a possible D match to TRBD2 (6 bases). Trimming stripped 0 bases from V and 1 base from J, with 13 bases between. The germline V gene has CDR1 LGHNA and CDR2 YNFKEQ. This CDR3 is built from 17 residues. CDR3 in DNA: TGTGCCAGCAGCCAAGAACTATCGGGGGTGTCCTACAATGAGCAGTTCTTC. This translates into CASSQELSGVSYNEQFF.

Only one count was recorded for this clonotype. The chain has TRBV28 and TRBJ1-5; D unclear. The V end was cut by 3 bases, the J end by 0 bases, with 6 bases between. Per germline, CDR1 MDHEN and CDR2 SYDVKM. The CDR3 is made up of 14 amino acids. CDR3 DNA: TGTGCCAGCAGTTTGGTGTTTAGCAATCAGCCCCAGCATTTT. Its translation is CASSLVFSNQPQHF.

This chain uses TRBV2 with TRBJ2-5, with D possibly matching TRBD2 (5 bases). Germline CDR1 reads SNHLY; CDR2 reads FYNNEI. This CDR3 has 15 amino acids. V was cut by 6 bases and J by 2 bases, with 16 bases left in between. The CDR3 loop is CASSKYREWQETQYF. The CDR3 nucleotides read TGTGCCAGCAGCAAATACCGGGAATGGCAAGAGACCCAGTACTTC.

The V call is TRBV1, the J call TRBJ2-2; the table's D call, TRBD2, was not checked against the DNA. TRBV1 is labeled a pseudogene. The CDR3 runs to 14 residues. The CDR3 region has the DNA TGCACCAGCAGTTCCTCGGGAGGTAGCGGGGAGCTGTTTTTT. It encodes CTSSSSGGSGELFF.

The chain has TRBV6-5 and TRBJ1-2; a weak D match, TRBD1 (5 bases). CDR3 size: 13 residues. The V gene's germline CDR1 is MNHEY and CDR2 SVGAGI. V shed 7 bases and J shed 1 base, with 10 bases lying between them. The CDR3 coding sequence is TGTGCCAGCAAGGGTGGGGGTAACTATGGCTACACCTTC. Its protein is CASKGGGNYGYTF.

The chain is built from TRBV29-1 and TRBJ2-5; 8 bases fit TRBD2. The germline V gene has CDR1 SQVTM and CDR2 ANQGSEA. V shed 6 bases and J 1 base; nucleotides not matched to a gene: 4. The CDR3 loop spans 13 amino acids. CDR3 nucleotide sequence: TGCAGCGTGCGCGGGGGGATCCAAGAGACCCAGTACTTC. This gives the protein CSVRGGIQETQYF. Looking up the rest from reference TRBV29-1 and TRBJ2-5 gives the full variable domain: SAVISQKPSRDICQRGTSLTIQCQVDSQVTMMFWYRQQPGQSLTLIATANQGSEATYESGFVIDKFPISRPNLTFSTLTVSNMSPEDSSIYLCSVRGGIQETQYFGPGTRLLVL.

The chain is built from TRBV29-1 and TRBJ2-7; the D is unclear. V gave up 4 bases and J gave up 2 bases, with 9 bases separating them. This CDR3 spans 12 amino acids. Germline V CDR1 and CDR2: SQVTM, ANQGSEA. The DNA for the CDR3 is TGCAGCGTTGTGGACGGGCCCTACGAGCAGTACTTC. It encodes CSVVDGPYEQYF.

The chain links TRBV19 to TRBJ2-1; 7 nucleotides line up with TRBD2. CDR3 length: 16 amino acids. The junction had 9 bases not matched to a gene; V was cut back by 3 bases and J by 4 bases. The germline V gene has CDR1 LNHDA and CDR2 SQIVND (reference sequence). This CDR3 reads CASSIGAGLGYNEQFF. Written as DNA, the CDR3 is TGTGCCAGTAGTATTGGAGCGGGGTTAGGGTACAATGAGCAGTTCTTC.

CDR3 nucleotide sequence: TGCGCCAGCAGCCAAATCCGGGAGTTATCCTACAATGAGCAGTTCTTC. The encoded protein is CASSQIRELSYNEQFF. The chain links TRBV4-1 to TRBJ2-1; D might be TRBD2 (6 bases). The CDR3 loop spans 16 amino acids. V lost 2 bases to trimming and J lost 1 base, with 12 bases between them. Germline V lookup: CDR1 MGHRA, CDR2 YSYEKL.